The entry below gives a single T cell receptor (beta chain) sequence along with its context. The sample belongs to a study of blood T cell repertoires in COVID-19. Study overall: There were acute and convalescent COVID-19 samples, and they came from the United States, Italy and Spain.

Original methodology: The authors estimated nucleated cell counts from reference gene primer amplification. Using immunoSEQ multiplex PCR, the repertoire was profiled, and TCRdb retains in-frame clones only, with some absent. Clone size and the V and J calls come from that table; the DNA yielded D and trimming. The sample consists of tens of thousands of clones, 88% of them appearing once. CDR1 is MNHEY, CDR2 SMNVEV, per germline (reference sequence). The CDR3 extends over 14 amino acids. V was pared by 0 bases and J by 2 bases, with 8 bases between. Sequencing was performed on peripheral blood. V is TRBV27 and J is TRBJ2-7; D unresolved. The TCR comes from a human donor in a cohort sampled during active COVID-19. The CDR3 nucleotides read TGTGCCAGCAGTTTATCTTCCCCTCCCTACGAGCAGTACTTC. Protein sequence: CASSLSSPPYEQYF.